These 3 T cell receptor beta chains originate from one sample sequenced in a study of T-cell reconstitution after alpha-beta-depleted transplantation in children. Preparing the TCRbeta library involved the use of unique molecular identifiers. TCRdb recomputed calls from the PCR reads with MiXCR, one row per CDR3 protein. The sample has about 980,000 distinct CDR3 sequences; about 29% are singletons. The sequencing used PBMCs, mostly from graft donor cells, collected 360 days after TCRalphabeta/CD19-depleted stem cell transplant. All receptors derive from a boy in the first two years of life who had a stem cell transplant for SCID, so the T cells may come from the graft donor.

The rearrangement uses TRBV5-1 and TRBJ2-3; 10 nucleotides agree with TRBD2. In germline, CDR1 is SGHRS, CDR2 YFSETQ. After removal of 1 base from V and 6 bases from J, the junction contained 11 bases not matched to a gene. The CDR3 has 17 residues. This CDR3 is CASSLSFLAGGRDTQYF. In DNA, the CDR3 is TGCGCCAGCAGCTTGTCTTTCTTAGCGGGGGGAAGGGATACGCAGTATTTT.

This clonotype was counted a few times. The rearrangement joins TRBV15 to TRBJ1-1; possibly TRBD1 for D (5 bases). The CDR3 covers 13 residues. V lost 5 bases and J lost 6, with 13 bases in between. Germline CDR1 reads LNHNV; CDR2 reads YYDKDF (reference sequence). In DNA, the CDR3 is TGTGCCACCAGCCTCAAACTCAGGGCTGAAGCTTTCTTT. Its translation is CATSLKLRAEAFF.

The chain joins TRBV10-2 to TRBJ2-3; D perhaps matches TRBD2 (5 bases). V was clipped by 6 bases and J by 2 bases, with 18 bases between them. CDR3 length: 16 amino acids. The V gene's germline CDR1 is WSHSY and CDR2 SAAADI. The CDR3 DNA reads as TGCGCCAGCAGGGACCCCGCCCACGGGGTCACAGATACGCAGTATTTT. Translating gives CASRDPAHGVTDTQYF.